This T cell receptor beta chain was documented in a study of blood T cell repertoires in COVID-19 (dated by TCRdb to about 2020). Regarding the study in general: Collaborator samples came from the United States, Italy and Spain and covered acute and convalescent phases of COVID-19. The material from the prospective study consisted of cDNA or gDNA derived from T cells, B-cell-depleted T cells, or PBMCs. Subjects who had been exposed to COVID-19, were actively infected with it, or had recovered from it provided the deeply sampled blood TCRbeta repertoires that made up the dataset. The repertoires were released in a freely available public database meant as a resource for research on the immune response to SARS-CoV-2. Samples came from the ongoing ImmuneRACE study (first 160 participants) plus 1,254 subjects from 6 global collaborators. Nearly every sample came with metadata listing a de-identified subject ID, COVID-19 status, age in years and sex. HLA class I and class II types, where available, came from metadata supplied by the sample provider rather than from assay-based typing.

CDR1 is given as SEHNR and CDR2 as FQNEAQ, both from the germline V gene (reference sequence). Measured from the cysteine to the phenylalanine, the CDR3 is 17 residues long. Of all the DNA, just the CDR3 is kept, 51 bases in frame from base 1. Compared with germline, V lacks 4 bases and J lacks 1 base; bases without a gene match: 5. TCRbeta CDR3 regions were amplified from genomic DNA using the immunoSEQ Assay, a bias-controlled multiplex PCR. The source study handled its data this way. The number of nucleated cells in each sample was estimated by amplification of reference gene primers within the assay. To quantify the absolute abundance of each unique TCRbeta CDR3 rearrangement, sequence reads were collapsed and filtered. For each sample, productive Simpson clonality was calculated as the square root of Simpson's diversity index over productive rearrangements. TCRdb's version of the immuneACCESS table is confined to in-frame rearrangements and falls short of the full clone set. An unresolved V gene accounts for under half of the shortfall where checked; the remainder is of unknown origin. V and J calls and clone size are given by that table; D and trimming were obtained from the DNA. Here the sample has about 380,000 clones; around 90% occur a single time. Together, the top ten hold 6.5% of the sample.

Worth noting for this clone: This clone's antigen is unknown. It has no much larger one-base neighbor in the sample; base qualities were not kept.

Each collaborating institution followed its own protocols to collect whole blood in K2EDTA tubes. For TCRbeta analysis, collaborators shipped samples in one of three forms: frozen whole blood, isolated PBMCs, or DNA extracted from either of those sample types. The research as a whole found: The quantity of clinical and demographic metadata differed by source and by participant and was supplied without curation.

The sequence joins TRBV7-9 to TRBJ2-5, and 14 junction bases match TRBD2. Sequenced input: peripheral blood. The clonotype comes from a young man with active or convalescent COVID-19. The DNA sequence reads TGTGCCAGCAGCTCCGGGACTAGCGGGAGAGTCCAAGAGACCCAGTACTTC. Its translation is CASSSGTSGRVQETQYF.